Shown below are 8 T cell receptor beta chains from a single sample sequenced in a study of blood T cell repertoires in COVID-19. Clones were sequenced by immunoSEQ multiplex PCR, and TCRdb holds only the in-frame ones, with some missing. Of about 300,000 clones in the sample, under 90% are singletons; the top ten hold approximately 1.8%. The sequencing input was peripheral blood. The origin of the receptors is a woman aged 25 to 45 with COVID-19, enrolled during active disease.

J is TRBJ1-1 and V is TRBV19, with D possibly being TRBD1 (6 bases). This CDR3 spans 15 amino acids. Germline V gene data show CDR1 as LNHDA and CDR2 as SQIVND (reference sequence). V was pared by 6 bases and J by 0 bases, with 14 bases between. The CDR3 is CASRSTGTMNTEAFF. For the CDR3, the DNA is TGTGCCAGTAGATCGACCGGGACAATGAACACTGAAGCTTTCTTT.

The chain combines TRBV7-9 with TRBJ2-1, with no clear D. The V gene lost 2 bases and the J gene lost 12 bases, with 11 bases spanning the gap. Per the germline V gene, CDR1 is SEHNR and CDR2 is FQNEAQ (reference sequence). The CDR3 covers 12 residues. CDR3 amino acids: CASSLYGLGQFF. The CDR3 DNA follows: TGTGCCAGCAGCTTATACGGTCTAGGGCAGTTCTTC. Full variable domain (outside the CDR3, taken from reference TRBV7-9 and TRBJ2-1): DTGVSQNPRHKITKRGQNVTFRCDPISEHNRLYWYRQTLGQGPEFLTYFQNEAQLEKSRLLSDRFSAERPKGSFSTLEIQRTEQGDSAMYLCASSLYGLGQFFGPGTRLTVL.

The chain couples TRBV27 to TRBJ1-4, with TRBD1 as a possible D gene (5 bases). The CDR3 consists of 14 residues. The V and J ends lost 3 bases and 10 bases respectively, with 15 bases between them. Germline values: CDR1 MNHEY, CDR2 SMNVEV (reference sequence). The CDR3 reads CASSLGVRGGKLFF. CDR3 bases: TGTGCCAGCAGTTTGGGGGTGCGGGGTGGAAAACTGTTTTTT.

The rearrangement links TRBV5-4 to TRBJ2-5; TRBD1 matches 10 bases. V shed 3 bases and J 5 bases; nucleotides not matched to a gene: 7. The CDR3 is made up of 15 amino acids. Per germline, CDR1 SGHNT and CDR2 YYREEE (reference sequence). The CDR3: CASSSPGQGRETQYF. The CDR3 nucleotides are TGTGCCAGCAGCTCGCCGGGACAGGGGCGGGAGACCCAGTACTTC.

The chain has TRBV6-5 and TRBJ1-2, with D possibly matching TRBD1 (6 bases). The CDR3 is made up of 11 amino acids. Trimming cost V 6 bases and J 5 bases, with 7 bases left between them. Looked up from germline, CDR1 is MNHEY and CDR2 is SVGAGI. CDR3 DNA sequence: TGTGCCAGCAGGGACAGTTATGGCTACACCTTC. The encoded protein is CASRDSYGYTF.

The chain is built from TRBV27 and TRBJ1-1, with D possibly being TRBD1 (6 bases). Germline assignment: CDR1 MNHEY and CDR2 SMNVEV (reference sequence). Trimming left V 0 bases short and J 6 bases short, with 8 bases between. This CDR3 has 13 amino acids. The CDR3 reads CASSLSGGSEAFF. The CDR3 DNA is TGTGCCAGCAGTTTATCAGGGGGTTCTGAAGCTTTCTTT.

The rearrangement uses TRBV6-5 and TRBJ2-7, with 8 bases fitting TRBD2. The germline gives CDR1 MNHEY, CDR2 SVGAGI. CDR3 length: 13 residues. After removal of 6 bases from V and 3 bases from J, the junction contained 4 bases not matched to a gene. The CDR3 is CASRLLAGYEQYF. CDR3 nucleotide sequence: TGTGCCAGCAGGCTCCTAGCGGGCTACGAGCAGTACTTC.

This sequence joins TRBV27 and TRBJ1-2, with TRBD1 identical over 11 bases. This CDR3 spans 17 amino acids. Germline CDR1 reads MNHEY; CDR2 reads SMNVEV (reference sequence). V was pared by 5 bases and J by 7 bases, with 15 bases of the junction left unmatched. This CDR3 is CASSPNNRGTGGFGYTF. The CDR3 nucleotides read TGTGCCAGCAGTCCCAACAACCGGGGGACAGGGGGTTTTGGCTACACCTTC.